This TCR beta chain is drawn from a study of blood T cell repertoires in COVID-19. About the study: The samples span acute and convalescent COVID-19 from the United States, Italy and Spain.

With regard to this clone: The junction differs from germline at one of its ends, possibly a read error.

Assay used: immunoSEQ multiplex PCR; TCRdb lists only in-frame clones, some missing. Here the sample spans 75,000 to 80,000 clones, about 87% being singletons. The CDR3 has 12 residues. CDR1 MDHEN and CDR2 SYDVKM come from the germline V gene. The chain is built from TRBV28 and TRBJ1-4, with 8 bases identical to TRBD1. Sequencing was performed on peripheral blood. The sequence derives from a human donor in a cohort sampled during active COVID-19. CDR3 region: CASSLFQGAREF. CDR3 DNA: TGTGCCAGCAGTTTGTTTCAGGGGGCGAGGGAGTTT.